The clone carrying this TCR beta chain turned up a few times. Its antigen is not known. The data belong to a study of human T cells and chemical hapten exposure. Findings and limits, study-wide: DPC sensitization did not alter TCRs above 1 in 1000 frequency.

MiXCR, run by TCRdb on the RACE reads, gives a single entry per CDR3 protein. The profile shows more than 300,000 distinct CDR3 sequences, 5% to 6.5% of them singletons. Time point here: pre-sensitization, week 0. The sample's treatment: therapeutic diphenylcyclopropenone sensitization with weekly scalp DPC. Non-pregnant alopecia patients aged 18 to 70, suitable for DPC therapy. Germline V gives CDR1 MNHEY, CDR2 SVGAGI. Trimming took 0 bases from V and 0 from J, leaving 12 bases between them. The CDR3 is 18 residues long. Source: whole blood, taken in connection with sensitization to the hapten diphenylcyclopropenone (DPC). The receptor comes from a woman in her fifties or sixties with alopecia areata. Some clones in this sample may be carry-over from other donors' samples. The rearrangement links TRBV6-5 to TRBJ1-6, with unresolved D. In nucleotides, the CDR3 is TGTGCCAGCAGTTACTCAAGGCCCACGAGCTCCTATAATTCACCCCTCCACTTT. Residues: CASSYSRPTSSYNSPLHF.